One sample yielded the 12 T cell receptor beta chains listed below, sequenced in a study of T cell responses to AZD1222 COVID-19 vaccine. Using immunoSEQ multiplex PCR, the repertoire was profiled, and TCRdb retains in-frame clones only, with some absent. The sample holds 100,000 to 150,000 clones, 75% to 95% seen once. The source material was peripheral blood, sampled on day 0 of AZD1222 vaccination. Source of these receptors: an adult in good health.

V and J are TRBV7-8 and TRBJ1-1, with D uncertain. Trimming pared 2 bases from V and 1 base from J, leaving 14 bases between. CDR3 length: 16 amino acids. Germline CDR1 and CDR2: SGHVS and FQNEAQ. The CDR3 DNA follows: TGTGCCAGCAGCTTAAGCCCCCGGGGTGCGAACACTGAAGCTTTCTTT. Protein product: CASSLSPRGANTEAFF.

This chain connects TRBV5-4 to TRBJ2-7, with 9 bases identical to TRBD1. CDR3 size: 14 residues. With 0 bases clipped from V and 4 bases from J, the junction kept 2 bases outside the gene matches. CDR1 SGHNT and CDR2 YYREEE come from the germline V gene (reference sequence). The CDR3 reads CASSLGTGEYEQYF. CDR3 in DNA: TGTGCCAGCAGCTTGGGGACAGGGGAATACGAGCAGTACTTC.

The CDR3 sequence: CASRSQDTQYF. In DNA, the CDR3 is TGCGCCAGCCGTAGTCAAGATACGCAGTATTTT. V is TRBV10-2 and J is TRBJ2-3; D is unresolved. Germline-derived CDR1 and CDR2 are WSHSY and SAAADI. The V gene lost 8 bases and the J gene lost 5 bases, with 8 bases spanning the gap. This CDR3 has 11 residues.

V usage is TRBV11-2 and J usage is TRBJ1-2; 9 positions match TRBD1. Germline values: CDR1 SGHAT, CDR2 FQNNGV. There are 15 residues in the CDR3. The ends lost 1 base at V and 5 bases at J; junction bases unmatched: 5. The DNA for the CDR3 is TGTGCCAGCAGCTTAGGGGGACAGGGAATATATGGCTACACCTTC. Its translation: CASSLGGQGIYGYTF.

This chain links TRBV3-1 (or the pseudogene TRBV3-2) with TRBJ1-4; a weak D match, TRBD1 (5 bases). Trimming removed 1 base at V and 10 bases at J, with 10 bases between. The CDR3 contains 13 residues. In germline, CDR1 is LGHDT, CDR2 YNNKEL (reference sequence). Written as DNA, the CDR3 is TGTGCCAGCAGCCAAGCGGGGGTGGGAAAACTGTTTTTT. This gives the protein CASSQAGVGKLFF.

The rearrangement links TRBV28 to TRBJ2-2, with D perhaps being TRBD1 or TRBD2 (5 bases each). V was pared by 2 bases and J by 1 base, with 8 bases between. In germline, CDR1 is MDHEN, CDR2 SYDVKM. This CDR3 has 15 amino acids. CDR3 residues: CASSLMGRNTGELFF. CDR3 nucleotides: TGTGCCAGCAGTTTAATGGGACGGAACACCGGGGAGCTGTTTTTT.

The V and J genes are TRBV5-1 and TRBJ1-1, with 8 bases identical to TRBD1. V was pared by 4 bases and J by 7 bases, with 9 bases of the junction left unmatched. The CDR3 covers 14 residues. Germline V gene sequence: CDR1 SGHRS, CDR2 YFSETQ. CDR3 loop: CASSARTGGVEAFF. As DNA, the CDR3 is TGCGCCAGCAGCGCAAGAACAGGGGGAGTTGAAGCTTTCTTT.

The rearrangement joins TRBV6-2 or TRBV6-3 to TRBJ2-7; the D call may be TRBD1 or TRBD2 (6 bases each). This CDR3 region has 15 residues. Between the trimmed V and J ends, which lost 6 bases and 2 bases, there was a span of 17 bases. Looked up from germline, CDR1 is MNHEY and CDR2 is SVGEGT. Here the CDR3 DNA reads TGTGCCAGCAGCCCCGCTCGAGGGGGGCCCTACGAGCAGTACTTC. Its protein product is CASSPARGGPYEQYF.

The V and J genes are TRBV21-1 and TRBJ2-1; TRBD2 is the table's D call, not checked against the DNA. TRBV21-1 is marked as a pseudogene. CDR3 length: 21 amino acids. The CDR3 loop reads CASSERRPARLAEEVYNEQFF. In DNA, the CDR3 is TGTGCCAGCAGCGAACGCCGCCCCGCTCGACTAGCGGAAGAAGTCTACAATGAGCAGTTCTTC.

J is TRBJ2-1 and V is TRBV3-1 (or the pseudogene TRBV3-2); TRBD2 aligns across 10 bases. Germline V gene sequence: CDR1 LGHDT, CDR2 YNNKEL (reference sequence). This CDR3 comprises 16 residues. V lost 3 bases and J lost 9; bases outside the gene matches: 11. For the CDR3, the DNA is TGTGCCAGCAGCCAGCACCTAGCGGGAGATTCGTCTGAGCAGTTCTTC. Protein sequence: CASSQHLAGDSSEQFF.

This clone was seen once. V and J are TRBV28 and TRBJ1-2, with 10 bases lining up with TRBD1. The CDR3 contains 14 residues. The ends lost 2 bases at V and 6 bases at J; junction bases unmatched: 3. Germline V gene data show CDR1 as MDHEN and CDR2 as SYDVKM. The CDR3 DNA follows: TGTGCCAGCAGTTTACTGGACAGGGGGGATGGCTACACCTTC. This codes for CASSLLDRGDGYTF.

The chain combines TRBV9 with TRBJ1-1; D unclear. The germline CDR1 and CDR2 sequences are SGDLS and YYNGEE. There are 15 residues in the CDR3. The germline V and J ends were trimmed by 4 bases and 1 base, with 14 bases remaining between them. The CDR3 loop reads CASSIVPSANTEAFF. The CDR3 DNA is TGTGCCAGCAGCATAGTCCCATCGGCGAACACTGAAGCTTTCTTT.